This TCR beta chain was recovered during a study of cytomegalovirus exposure and HLA in healthy donors. Germline V gene sequence: CDR1 GTSNPN, CDR2 SVGIG (reference sequence). The CDR3 spans 16 residues. Trimming left V 5 bases short and J 4 bases short, with 23 bases between. A note on this clone: No antigen is known for it.

Profiling relied on immunoSEQ multiplex PCR, and the TCRdb table lists in-frame clones only, not all of them. The repertoire holds approximately 120,000 clones, roughly 93% seen once, with less than 1.5% in the top ten. Study-wide points: CMV antigen specificity of a few CMV-associated chains was confirmed in vitro.

The specimen was PBMCs. The origin of this receptor is a woman between 18 and 29 years old in good health and CMV-seronegative. The rearrangement joins TRBV30 to TRBJ1-2; TRBD1 is a possible D gene (5 bases). The chain's CDR3 is CAWYGTQAAGFYGYTF. The CDR3 nucleotides read TGTGCCTGGTACGGAACCCAAGCCGCAGGGTTCTATGGCTACACCTTC.